Following are 8 T cell receptor beta chains from one sample sequenced in a study of Graves' ophthalmopathy and Graves' hyperthyroidism. Amplified TCR beta CDR3 regions were obtained using RNA transcripts as template. HTBI-primed RT-PCR formed the first round, and a multiplex PCR formed the second. A single record per CDR3 protein comes from TCRdb applying MiXCR to the multiplex PCR reads. The sample includes hundreds of thousands of distinct CDR3 sequences, approximately 15% of them seen just once. The specimen sequenced was blood. The source of these receptors is a woman in her twenties or thirties with Graves' ophthalmopathy.

This clonotype has more than one count but fewer than ten. This chain links TRBV7-8 with TRBJ2-2; D remains ambiguous. V lost 4 bases, J lost 6 bases, and 9 bases lay in between. The CDR3 sequence is 13 residues long. Per the germline V gene, CDR1 is SGHVS and CDR2 is FQNEAQ. The CDR3 bases are TGTGCCAGCAGCTCGGGCCGCTCCGGGGAGCTGTTTTTT. As protein: CASSSGRSGELFF.

V and J are TRBV6-1 and TRBJ2-7; D not certain. CDR3 length equals 14 residues. The V end lost 3 bases, the J end lost 2 bases, and 11 bases lay between the germline ends. From germline, CDR1 is MNHNS and CDR2 SASEGT. CDR3: CASSEVGPPYEQYF. DNA for the CDR3: TGTGCCAGCAGTGAGGTCGGTCCGCCCTACGAGCAGTACTTC.

At least ten counts were recorded for this clonotype. V is TRBV15 and J is TRBJ1-1; 9 bases line up with TRBD1. Germline V gene lookup returns CDR1 LNHNV and CDR2 YYDKDF (reference sequence). With 5 bases clipped from V and 5 bases from J, the junction kept 6 bases outside the gene matches. The CDR3 length is 14 residues. For the CDR3, the DNA is TGTGCCACCAGCGGAGGGACAGGGCGTACTGAAGCTTTCTTT. Amino acids: CATSGGTGRTEAFF.

This clonotype was seen many times. The CDR3 DNA follows: TGTGCCAGCAGTTACTCGAGTACAAAAGAGACCCAGTACTTC. This encodes CASSYSSTKETQYF. This rearrangement joins TRBV6-5 to TRBJ2-5; D not resolved. V gave up 0 bases and J gave up 3 bases, with 8 bases separating them. Germline V lookup: CDR1 MNHEY, CDR2 SVGAGI. This CDR3 region has 14 residues.

This clonotype has at least ten counts. The chain has TRBV30 and TRBJ1-2, with TRBD1 matching 9 bases. The junction had 6 bases not matched to a gene; V was cut back by 3 bases and J by 4 bases. The CDR3 loop spans 14 amino acids. CDR1 and CDR2 from the germline V gene are GTSNPN and SVGIG (reference sequence). The CDR3 DNA is TGTGCCTGGAGGACACAGGGGGCGGTCTATGGCTACACCTTC. This gives the protein CAWRTQGAVYGYTF.

This clonotype was counted ten times or more. This sequence joins TRBV7-9 and TRBJ2-5; 9 bases are shared with TRBD2. With V trimmed by 0 bases and J by 2 bases, 4 bases remained unmatched. From germline, CDR1 is SEHNR and CDR2 FQNEAQ (reference sequence). The CDR3 has 16 residues. The CDR3 reads CASSLAKRGVQETQYF. As DNA, the CDR3 is TGTGCCAGCAGCTTAGCGAAGCGGGGGGTTCAAGAGACCCAGTACTTC.

This clonotype was seen repeatedly, ten times or more. The rearrangement links TRBV12-3 or TRBV12-4 to TRBJ1-5; 7 nucleotides match TRBD1. V was pared by 6 bases and J by 6 bases, with 5 bases of the junction left unmatched. There are 13 residues in the CDR3. The CDR3 sequence: CASRLDRRQPQHF. In DNA, the CDR3 is TGTGCCAGCAGGTTGGACAGGCGTCAGCCCCAGCATTTT.

This clonotype was recorded at least ten times. This chain links TRBV11-2 with TRBJ1-1; no clear D gene. The CDR3 runs 15 residues. The V gene lost 6 bases and the J gene lost 4 bases, with 18 bases spanning the gap. Germline-derived CDR1 and CDR2 are SGHAT and FQNNGV. CDR3 loop: CASRLTEAGGTEAFF. The CDR3 DNA sequence: TGTGCCAGCAGACTGACTGAGGCCGGTGGCACTGAAGCTTTCTTT. The variable domain in full, completed from reference TRBV11-2 and TRBJ1-1, reads EAGVAQSPRYKIIEKRQSVAFWCNPISGHATLYWYQQILGQGPKLLIQFQNNGVVDDSQLPKDRFSAERLKGVDSTLKIQPAKLEDSAVYLCASRLTEAGGTEAFFGQGTRLTVV.